This T cell receptor beta chain was obtained from a study of shared clonotypes between healthy human individuals. Study outcomes and limitations: The study sampled only blood, and tissue repertoires likely differ. Rarefaction gave evidence that sorted-subset sequencing remained incomplete despite large depth.

In the case of this clone: Its antigen is not known. The sample has other DNA sequences that encode this CDR3 too.

Sequenced by immunoSEQ multiplex PCR; TCRdb stores in-frame clones only, minus some. The data contain under 1,100,000 clones, around 78% of them seen just once; the ten biggest clones take up 0.55% to 0.7%. Germline V gene data show CDR1 as MDHEN and CDR2 as SYDVKM. This CDR3 is built from 13 residues. V lost 2 bases and J 6 bases, leaving 7 bases between the germline ends. The source of this sequence is a man between 18 and 29 years old in good health. Some clones in this sample may be carry-over from other donors' samples. V and J are TRBV28 and TRBJ2-2, with D unclear. The sequencing input was memory CD4+ T cells from PBMCs. The subset was: CD45RA-negative fraction. This chain's CDR3 is CASSLRVAGELFF. CDR3 DNA sequence: TGTGCCAGCAGTTTAAGGGTTGCCGGGGAGCTGTTTTTT.